This T cell receptor beta chain was recovered during a study of high-grade serous ovarian cancer treatment subgroups. Germline V gene data show CDR1 as MNHEY and CDR2 as SVGAGI. The CDR3 extends over 14 amino acids. V was shortened by 2 bases and J by 7 bases, with 14 bases between the two germline ends. Here immunoSEQ multiplex PCR was the method, and the copy in TCRdb shows in-frame clones only, minus some. Here the sample spans thousands of clones, 70% to 85% being singletons. Tumor tissue was taken before any definitive surgery or chemotherapy was given. Sequencing was performed on tumor tissue. This chain connects TRBV6-5 to TRBJ2-5; D is unclear. The sequence was collected from a human donor with high-grade serous ovarian cancer. The CDR3 DNA is TGTGCCAGCAGTTACGACGCCTGGGGAAGGACCCAGTACTTC. This translates into CASSYDAWGRTQYF.